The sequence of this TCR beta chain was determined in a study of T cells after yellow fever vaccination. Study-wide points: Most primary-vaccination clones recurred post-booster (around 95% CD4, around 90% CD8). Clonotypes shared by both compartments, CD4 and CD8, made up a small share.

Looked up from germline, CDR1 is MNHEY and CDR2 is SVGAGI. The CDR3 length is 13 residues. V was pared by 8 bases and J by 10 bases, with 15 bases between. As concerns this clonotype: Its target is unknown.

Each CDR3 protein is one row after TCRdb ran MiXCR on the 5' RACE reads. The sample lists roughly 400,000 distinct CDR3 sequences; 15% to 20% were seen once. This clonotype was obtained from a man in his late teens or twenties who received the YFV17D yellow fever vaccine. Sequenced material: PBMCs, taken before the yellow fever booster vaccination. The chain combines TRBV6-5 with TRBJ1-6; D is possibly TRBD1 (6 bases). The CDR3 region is CASQKTGTSPLHF. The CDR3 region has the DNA TGTGCCAGCCAGAAGACAGGCACGTCACCCCTCCACTTT.